This T cell receptor (beta chain) was found in a study of blood T cell repertoires in COVID-19. Overall study context: Samples of COVID-19 (acute and convalescent) were obtained from the United States, Italy and Spain. From T cells, B-cell-depleted T cells, or PBMCs came the material, which was cDNA or gDNA.

In the source study's methods: Nucleated cell counts were estimated from reference gene primer amplification. Produced via immunoSEQ multiplex PCR; TCRdb's table is partial and in-frame only. D and trimming come from the DNA, and the V and J calls and clone size come from that table. The sample gives approximately 250,000 clones, about four fifths of which show up once; about 4% is in the top ten. V dropped 6 bases and J dropped 5; count of bases not matched to a gene: 9. Germline CDR1 is MNHEY and CDR2 is SMNVEV (reference sequence). The CDR3 runs to 16 residues. The chain combines TRBV27 with TRBJ1-5, with 11 bases fitting TRBD1. This TCR was sampled from a man aged 45-60 years with acute or convalescent COVID-19. Sequences were obtained from peripheral blood. Here the CDR3 reads CASSRTGTGGYQPQHF. The CDR3 DNA is TGTGCCAGCAGCCGAACCGGGACAGGGGGGTATCAGCCCCAGCATTTT.